The source of this T cell receptor beta chain is a study of CD8 T cells in Susac syndrome. Roughly 0.45 to 1 ug RNA was reverse transcribed with random hexamers. Across 54 Vbeta and 13 Jbeta, TCR beta CDR3 was amplified with immunoSEQ multiplex PCR. MiXCR was run by TCRdb on the immunoSEQ multiplex PCR reads, yielding one entry per CDR3 protein. The sample contains fewer than 150,000 distinct CDR3 sequences, about 93% of which appear only once. The germline V gene encodes CDR1 MNHEY and CDR2 SMNVEV (reference sequence). The V end lost 10 bases, the J end lost 5 bases, and 18 bases lay between the germline ends. The CDR3 runs to 14 residues.

The rearrangement joins TRBV27 to TRBJ1-5; D might be TRBD1 (5 bases). This sequence originates from a human donor with multiple sclerosis. Sequenced: CD8+ T cells from PBMCs. CDR3 coding DNA: TGTGCCATTCACGAGCGCGGGACCGATCAGCCCCAGCATTTT. As protein: CAIHERGTDQPQHF.